This TCR beta chain was obtained from a study of shared clonotypes between healthy human individuals. In the study overall: Each donor's CD4 naive and CD4 memory cells filled three plates apiece, CD8 naive two, and CD8 memory one. Points from the study as a whole: The researchers took only blood, and tissue repertoires probably look different.

There were no recent acute infections or vaccinations among the donors, who were healthy HIV-negative adults. CD4+ cells yielded CD45RA+ naive and CD45RA-negative memory subsets. This clone was recorded at least ten times. The antigen remains unidentified. TCRdb's table, derived via immunoSEQ multiplex PCR, lists solely in-frame clones and lacks some. The sample yields around 990,000 clones, roughly 77% seen once. The CDR3 is made up of 12 amino acids. With 7 bases removed from V and 4 bases from J, the gap between germline ends came to 14 bases. The germline CDR1 and CDR2 sequences are GTSNPN and SVGIG (reference sequence).

This clonotype originated in a man younger than 35 in good health. Some clones in this sample may be carry-over from other donors' samples. The chain employs TRBV30 and TRBJ2-7; the D gene is possibly TRBD1 (6 bases). The sequencing sample was made of memory CD4+ T cells from PBMCs. The subset: CD45RA-negative fraction. This CDR3 is CASRTAWYEQYF. Written as DNA, the CDR3 is TGTGCCTCAAGGACAGCATGGTACGAGCAGTACTTC.